The 18 T cell receptor beta chains given below trace back to one sample, sequenced in a study of T cell changes during pregnancy in multiple sclerosis. Using immunoSEQ multiplex PCR, the repertoire was profiled, and TCRdb retains in-frame clones only, with some absent. The sample holds about 44,000 clones, 85% to 95% seen once. Here the sequenced sample was CD4+ T cells from peripheral blood mononuclear cells, taken in the third trimester of pregnancy. These receptors were obtained from a female donor with multiple sclerosis, enrolled in a pregnancy study.

This sequence joins TRBV7-9 and TRBJ2-3; maybe TRBD2 (5 bases). Deletions cut 0 bases from V and 5 bases from J, with 12 bases between. The CDR3 loop spans 15 amino acids. Germline CDR1 is SEHNR and CDR2 is FQNEAQ (reference sequence). CDR3 coding DNA: TGTGCCAGCAGCTTAGCGTCCCCCGCGGGAGATACGCAGTATTTT. Translation: CASSLASPAGDTQYF. The full variable domain, with the rest looked up from reference TRBV7-9 and TRBJ2-3, is DTGVSQNPRHKITKRGQNVTFRCDPISEHNRLYWYRQTLGQGPEFLTYFQNEAQLEKSRLLSDRFSAERPKGSFSTLEIQRTEQGDSAMYLCASSLASPAGDTQYFGPGTRLTVL.

V is TRBV28 and J is TRBJ1-2; a weak D match, TRBD1 (6 bases). Trimming removed 4 bases from V and 2 bases from J, with 11 bases in between. There are 14 residues in the CDR3. Germline values: CDR1 MDHEN, CDR2 SYDVKM. This CDR3 reads CASSSGTKNYGYTF. The CDR3 DNA sequence: TGTGCCAGCAGTTCTGGGACAAAAAACTATGGCTACACCTTC.

The chain joins TRBV30 to TRBJ2-1; possible D gene TRBD2, 6 bases. CDR3 size: 14 residues. Germline loops: CDR1 GTSNPN, CDR2 SVGIG (reference sequence). V was trimmed by 4 bases and J by 10 bases, leaving 20 bases between them. CDR3 protein: CAWKLERVRGEQFF. DNA of the CDR3: TGTGCCTGGAAATTAGAGCGGGTACGTGGCGAGCAGTTCTTC.

This clone was found once. This rearrangement joins TRBV30 to TRBJ1-1; D unresolved. The CDR3 covers 12 residues. Trimming removed 2 bases from V and 3 bases from J, with 7 bases in between. Germline V gives CDR1 GTSNPN, CDR2 SVGIG (reference sequence). CDR3 DNA: TGTGCCTGGAGTCAGCAGGACACTGAAGCTTTCTTT. Amino acids: CAWSQQDTEAFF.

This sequence joins TRBV11-3 and TRBJ1-2; no clear D. Germline-derived CDR1 and CDR2 are SGHNT and YENEEA. The ends were cut back, 4 bases at V and 4 bases at J, with 7 bases in the middle. This CDR3 is built from 12 residues. CDR3 nucleotides: TGTGCCAGCAGCTCAGACGGCTATGGCTACACCTTC. Protein product: CASSSDGYGYTF. Using reference TRBV11-3 and TRBJ1-2 for the parts outside the CDR3, the full variable domain is EAGVVQSPRYKIIEKKQPVAFWCNPISGHNTLYWYLQNLGQGPELLIRYENEEAVDDSQLPKDRFSAERLKGVDSTLKIQPAELGDSAVYLCASSSDGYGYTFGSGTRLTVV.

Concerning this clone itself: An end of the junction differs from the germline gene, which may be a read error. The V call is TRBV7-7, the J call TRBJ2-2; D gene ambiguous. CDR1 is SSHAT and CDR2 is FNYEAQ in the germline V gene (reference sequence). CDR3 length: 14 residues. CDR3 protein: CASSISPGTGELFF. The DNA of the CDR3 is TGTGCTAGCAGCATCTCTCCCGGCACCGGGGAGCTGTTTTTT.

This clone was picked up one time. The V gene is TRBV9, the J gene TRBJ1-2, with D possibly matching TRBD1 (5 bases). CDR1 and CDR2 from the germline V gene are SGDLS and YYNGEE. Trimming took off 4 bases at V and 1 base at J, with 23 bases between the two ends. The CDR3 contains 18 residues. The CDR3 DNA sequence: TGTGCCAGCAGCCCGCTCCTTCCTCGGACAAATAGTAACTATGGCTACACCTTC. It specifies CASSPLLPRTNSNYGYTF.

The rearrangement uses TRBV9 and TRBJ2-1; possible D gene TRBD2, 6 bases. Deletions cut 2 bases from V and 0 bases from J, with 12 bases between. CDR3 length: 16 amino acids. The germline V gene encodes CDR1 SGDLS and CDR2 YYNGEE. CDR3 amino acids: CASSVVGGISYNEQFF. CDR3 sequence (DNA): TGTGCCAGCAGCGTTGTAGGCGGGATCTCCTACAATGAGCAGTTCTTC.

J is TRBJ1-5 and V is TRBV6-5, with 9 bases lining up with TRBD1. The CDR3 runs 15 residues. Germline-derived CDR1 and CDR2 are MNHEY and SVGAGI. The ends lost 5 bases at V and 5 bases at J; junction bases unmatched: 7. The CDR3 loop is CASSKTGGNYQPQHF. In DNA, the CDR3 is TGTGCCAGCAGTAAAACAGGGGGCAACTATCAGCCCCAGCATTTT.

The gene calls are TRBV4-3 and TRBJ2-1; no firm D call. Trimming removed 0 bases at V and 6 bases at J, with 15 bases between. The germline gives CDR1 LGHNA, CDR2 YSLEER. The CDR3 has 16 residues. DNA of the CDR3: TGCGCCAGCAGCCAAGAGTTCTACTACCTCGGCAATGAGCAGTTCTTC. It yields the protein CASSQEFYYLGNEQFF.

V usage is TRBV29-1 and J usage is TRBJ2-1, with 10 bases that match TRBD2. The CDR3 covers 15 residues. Germline V gives CDR1 SQVTM, CDR2 ANQGSEA. Losses at the gene ends were 7 bases for V and 2 bases for J; bases not matched to a gene: 8. The CDR3 sequence is CSATGLAVTYNEQFF. For the CDR3, the DNA is TGCAGCGCTACCGGACTAGCGGTAACCTACAATGAGCAGTTCTTC.

This clone was recorded once. The chain employs TRBV29-1 and TRBJ2-1; D is possibly TRBD1 (6 bases). Deletions cut 0 bases from V and 10 bases from J, with 10 bases between. There are 12 residues in the CDR3. CDR1 is SQVTM and CDR2 is ANQGSEA in the germline V gene. CDR3 sequence (DNA): TGCAGCGTTGAAGAACAGGGACGGGAGCAGTTCTTC. Encoded protein: CSVEEQGREQFF.

V and J are TRBV7-2 and TRBJ1-2; D gene unclear. CDR1 is SGHTA and CDR2 is FQGNSA in the germline V gene. The CDR3 extends over 12 amino acids. V was shortened by 2 bases and J by 5 bases, with 6 bases between the two germline ends. The CDR3 bases are TGTGCCAGCAGCTTAATAGAGTATGGCTACACCTTC. It is translated as CASSLIEYGYTF.

J is TRBJ2-3 and V is TRBV11-2, with D tentatively TRBD2 (6 bases). Germline CDR1 SGHAT, CDR2 FQNNGV. Trimming removed 5 bases at V and 0 bases at J, with 9 bases between. The CDR3 consists of 14 residues. For the CDR3, the DNA is TGTGCCAGCAGCATAGGGACTAGCACAGATACGCAGTATTTT. Protein: CASSIGTSTDTQYF.

The genes are TRBV2 and TRBJ2-5; TRBD2 matches at 8 bases. V lost 0 bases and J lost 7; bases outside the gene matches: 13. CDR1 SNHLY and CDR2 FYNNEI come from the germline V gene. CDR3 size: 17 residues. CDR3 region: CASSEAGGSAGAGTQYF. As DNA, the CDR3 is TGTGCCAGCAGTGAAGCGGGGGGTTCAGCGGGAGCGGGGACCCAGTACTTC. The full variable domain, in which reference TRBV2 and TRBJ2-5 provide the parts outside the CDR3, is EPEVTQTPSHQVTQMGQEVILRCVPISNHLYFYWYRQILGQKVEFLVSFYNNEISEKSEIFDDQFSVERPDGSNFTLKIRSTKLEDSAMYFCASSEAGGSAGAGTQYFGPGTRLLVL.

The rearrangement uses TRBV4-3 and TRBJ2-1; tentative D call: TRBD2 (5 bases). V shed 0 bases and J shed 8 bases, with 17 bases lying between them. CDR1 and CDR2 (germline): LGHNA, YSLEER. The CDR3 loop spans 16 amino acids. In nucleotides, the CDR3 is TGCGCCAGCAGCCAAGAGGCAAGCGGTCAAGTACATGAGCAGTTCTTC. It specifies CASSQEASGQVHEQFF.

J is TRBJ1-6 and V is TRBV10-3; the match to TRBD1 covers 7 bases. CDR3 length: 16 residues. The J segment lost 5 bases and the V segment lost 4 bases, leaving 8 bases of the junction unmatched. Germline V lookup: CDR1 ENHRY, CDR2 SYGVKD. In DNA, the CDR3 is TGTGCCATCAGTGCAAGAGGGACAGTAAATAATTCACCCCTCCACTTT. This codes for CAISARGTVNNSPLHF.

This chain connects TRBV2 to TRBJ2-5; D ambiguous. Germline lookup yields CDR1 SNHLY and CDR2 FYNNEI. The CDR3 loop spans 11 amino acids. V was cut by 3 bases and J by 5 bases, with 4 bases left in between. The CDR3 region has the DNA TGTGCCAGCAGTGACATCGAGACCCAGTACTTC. Its protein is CASSDIETQYF. Full variable domain (outside the CDR3, taken from reference TRBV2 and TRBJ2-5): EPEVTQTPSHQVTQMGQEVILRCVPISNHLYFYWYRQILGQKVEFLVSFYNNEISEKSEIFDDQFSVERPDGSNFTLKIRSTKLEDSAMYFCASSDIETQYFGPGTRLLVL.